The rows below give T cell receptor beta chains drawn from one sample of a study of blood T cell repertoires in COVID-19. The protocol was immunoSEQ multiplex PCR, while the TCRdb copy is restricted to in-frame clones and leaves out a portion. Counted here are about 190,000 clones, less than 90% occurring once; the ten biggest clones make up about 1.1%. The sample taken for sequencing was peripheral blood. Receptors were obtained from a man aged 25-45 years with acute or convalescent COVID-19. Each CDR3 is given with its conserved first and last residue. D genes are given only for firm matches. Size is omitted from some rows. Given values are once, few, many or a class for expanded clones.

D	size	V	J	CDR3	DNA
TRBD1	NA	TRBV9	TRBJ1-6	CASSVDTLTGHGSPLHF	TGTGCCAGCAGCGTAGATACGCTGACAGGGCATGGTTCACCCCTCCACTTT
NA	NA	TRBV6-5	TRBJ2-7	CASSFGGPSYEQYF	TGTGCCAGCAGTTTCGGGGGGCCCTCCTACGAGCAGTACTTC
NA	NA	TRBV21-1	TRBJ1-2	CASSKVERGPNYGYTF	TGTGCCAGCAGCAAAGTGGAGCGGGGCCCTAACTATGGCTACACCTTC
NA	NA	TRBV13	TRBJ1-4	CASSLGLTGNEKLFF	TGTGCCAGCAGCTTAGGACTAACAGGGAATGAAAAACTGTTTTTT
NA	NA	TRBV5-5	TRBJ1-5	CASAETTFHQPQHF	TGTGCCAGCGCTGAGACGACATTCCATCAGCCCCAGCATTTT
NA	NA	TRBV3-1/TRBV3-2	TRBJ1-2	CASSQPLTGRGYGYTF	TGTGCCAGCAGCCAACCCCTTACTGGCAGGGGCTATGGCTACACCTTC
NA	NA	TRBV6-5	TRBJ2-3	CASSRSGQDTQYF	TGTGCCAGCAGTCGGTCAGGGCAGGATACGCAGTATTTT
NA	NA	TRBV5-4	TRBJ2-7	CASTDGLGPSSYEQYF	TGTGCCAGCACCGACGGACTGGGCCCCAGCTCCTACGAGCAGTACTTC
NA	NA	TRBV19	TRBJ1-1	CASNQGGNTEAFF	TGTGCCAGTAACCAAGGGGGGAACACTGAAGCTTTCTTT
TRBD1	NA	TRBV10-2	TRBJ2-2	CARDRVRGGELFF	TGCGCCAGGGACAGGGTAAGAGGCGGGGAGCTGTTTTTT
NA	NA	TRBV18	TRBJ2-3	CASSPDRSVGTDTQYF	TGTGCCAGCTCACCCGACAGGAGCGTGGGCACAGATACGCAGTATTTT
NA	NA	TRBV7-2	TRBJ2-7	CASSLSSGSNYEQYF	TGTGCCAGCAGCTTATCCTCCGGGAGTAACTACGAGCAGTACTTC
NA	NA	TRBV6-5	TRBJ1-2	CASSPQGYGYTF	TGTGCCAGCAGTCCTCAGGGCTATGGCTACACCTTC
NA	NA	TRBV20-1	TRBJ1-1	CSATREAKAFF	TGCAGTGCTACGAGGGAAGCGAAAGCTTTCTTT
TRBD1	NA	TRBV6-2/TRBV6-3	TRBJ1-6	CASSRDRRRGNSPLHF	TGTGCCAGCAGTCGGGACAGAAGAAGGGGCAATTCACCCCTCCACTTT
NA	NA	TRBV5-1	TRBJ1-4	CASSLTAGWRGNEKLFF	TGCGCCAGCAGCTTGACGGCAGGGTGGAGGGGTAATGAAAAACTGTTTTTT
TRBD1	NA	TRBV10-3	TRBJ2-7	CATSQGTEQYF	TGTGCCACCTCACAGGGGACCGAGCAGTACTTC
NA	once	TRBV7-8	TRBJ1-1	CASSSPSWQGVFAFF	TGTGCCAGCAGCTCACCTAGTTGGCAGGGTGTGTTTGCTTTCTTT
NA	NA	TRBV5-1	TRBJ1-1	CASSLDIRDTEAFF	TGCGCCAGCAGCTTGGATATCCGGGACACTGAAGCTTTCTTT
TRBD2	NA	TRBV7-8	TRBJ2-7	CASSLNSGVPYEQYF	TGTGCCAGCAGCTTAAACAGCGGGGTCCCCTACGAGCAGTACTTC
TRBD2	NA	TRBV25-1	TRBJ2-1	CASSDEAGGPFF	TGTGCCAGCAGTGACGAAGCGGGAGGGCCGTTCTTC
TRBD2	NA	TRBV9	TRBJ2-5	CASSDQRGVGTQYF	TGTGCCAGCAGCGACCAGCGGGGAGTGGGGACCCAGTACTTC
NA	NA	TRBV18	TRBJ2-3	CASSPDSFSTDTQYF	TGTGCCAGCTCACCAGACTCATTTAGCACAGATACGCAGTATTTT
NA	NA	TRBV18	TRBJ2-7	CASSPVLALGEQYF	TGTGCCAGCTCACCTGTTCTAGCGTTGGGCGAGCAGTACTTC
NA	NA	TRBV21-1	TRBJ2-7	CARNKSGRASYEQYF	TGTGCCAGAAACAAAAGCGGGAGGGCCTCATACGAGCAGTACTTC
NA	NA	TRBV19	TRBJ1-2	CASSRQATGRGYTF	TGTGCCAGTAGTAGACAGGCGACTGGAAGGGGCTACACCTTC
NA	NA	TRBV13	TRBJ1-5	CASSLGHQGRQPQHF	TGTGCCAGCAGCTTAGGGCATCAGGGGCGGCAGCCCCAGCATTTT
NA	NA	TRBV30	TRBJ2-1	CAWSVLAAYNEQFF	TGTGCCTGGAGTGTATTAGCAGCTTACAATGAGCAGTTCTTC
NA	NA	TRBV2	TRBJ2-7	CASIGTGNYEQYF	TGTGCCAGCATAGGAACAGGTAACTACGAGCAGTACTTC
TRBD2	NA	TRBV11-2	TRBJ2-1	CASSLGSGGPNEQFF	TGTGCCAGCAGCTTAGGTTCGGGGGGGCCAAATGAGCAGTTCTTC
TRBD1	NA	TRBV4-2	TRBJ1-2	CASSRRVTGSDPFGYTF	TGTGCCAGCAGCCGAAGGGTGACAGGGAGCGACCCCTTTGGCTACACCTTC
NA	NA	TRBV10-3	TRBJ1-2	CAIRPAGGDYGYTF	TGTGCCATCAGGCCAGCGGGGGGTGACTATGGCTACACCTTC
TRBD1	few	TRBV18	TRBJ1-2	CASSSGQGVDGYTF	TGTGCCAGCTCCTCGGGACAGGGGGTCGATGGCTACACCTTC
NA	NA	TRBV5-5	TRBJ1-5	CASGHVGNQPQHF	TGTGCCAGCGGCCATGTCGGCAATCAGCCCCAGCATTTT
NA	NA	TRBV24-1	TRBJ2-1	CATSDPGLGEQFF	TGTGCCACCAGTGACCCCGGGTTGGGTGAGCAGTTCTTC
NA	NA	TRBV6-1	TRBJ1-2	CASSDGGGGNYGYTF	TGTGCCAGCAGTGACGGCGGGGGGGGTAACTATGGCTACACCTTC
TRBD1	NA	TRBV10-2	TRBJ1-2	CASSPGQGRTYGYTF	TGCGCCAGCAGCCCTGGACAGGGAAGAACATATGGCTACACCTTC
TRBD2	NA	TRBV28	TRBJ2-7	CASSRASGGTYEQYF	TGTGCCAGCAGCCGCGCTAGCGGGGGGACCTACGAGCAGTACTTC
NA	NA	TRBV3-1/TRBV3-2	TRBJ1-1	CASSLYEGSEAFF	TGTGCCAGCAGTCTGTACGAGGGTAGTGAAGCTTTCTTT
TRBD1	NA	TRBV30	TRBJ2-1	CAWSPGQGVEEQFF	TGTGCCTGGAGTCCGGGACAGGGGGTGGAGGAGCAGTTCTTC
TRBD1	NA	TRBV23-1	TRBJ1-2	CADPLDRVRRIGYGYTF	TGCGCCGACCCCTTGGACAGGGTTCGGAGGATTGGCTATGGCTACACCTTC
NA	once	TRBV12-5	TRBJ1-2	CVPYQRGGYGYTF	TGCGTTCCGTATCAACGGGGGGGGTATGGCTACACCTTC
NA	once	TRBV21-1	TRBJ2-7	CASSKERGYEQYF	TGTGCCAGCAGCAAAGAGCGCGGCTACGAGCAGTACTTC
NA	NA	TRBV7-9	TRBJ1-2	CASSLDNPNYGYTF	TGTGCCAGCAGCCTGGACAACCCTAACTATGGCTACACCTTC
TRBD1	NA	TRBV9	TRBJ2-1	CASSGHNRGRGPYNEQFF	TGTGCCAGCAGCGGACACAACAGGGGTCGCGGGCCCTACAATGAGCAGTTCTTC